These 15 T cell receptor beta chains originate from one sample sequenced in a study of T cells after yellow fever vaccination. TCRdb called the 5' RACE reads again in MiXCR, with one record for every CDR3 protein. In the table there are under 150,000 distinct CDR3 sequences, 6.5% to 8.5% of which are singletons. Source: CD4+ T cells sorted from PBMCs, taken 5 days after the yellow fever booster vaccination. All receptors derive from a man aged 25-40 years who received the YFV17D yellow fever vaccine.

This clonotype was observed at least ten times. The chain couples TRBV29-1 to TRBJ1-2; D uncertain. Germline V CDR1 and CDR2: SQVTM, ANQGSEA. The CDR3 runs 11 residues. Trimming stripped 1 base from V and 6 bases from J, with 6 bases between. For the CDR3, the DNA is TGCAGCGTTGAAGGCATCGATGGCTACACCTTC. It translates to CSVEGIDGYTF.

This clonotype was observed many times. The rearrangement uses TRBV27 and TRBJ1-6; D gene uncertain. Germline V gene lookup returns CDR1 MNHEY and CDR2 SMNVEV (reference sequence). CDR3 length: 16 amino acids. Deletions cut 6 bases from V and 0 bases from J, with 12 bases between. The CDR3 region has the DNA TGTGCCAGCAGCCCGGGAGGGTTCTCCTATAATTCACCCCTCCACTTT. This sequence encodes CASSPGGFSYNSPLHF.

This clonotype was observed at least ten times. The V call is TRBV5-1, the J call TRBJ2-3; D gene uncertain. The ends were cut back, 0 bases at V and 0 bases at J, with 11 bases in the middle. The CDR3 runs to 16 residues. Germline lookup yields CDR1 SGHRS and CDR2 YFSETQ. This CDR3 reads CASSLAEMTSTDTQYF. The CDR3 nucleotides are TGCGCCAGCAGCTTGGCGGAGATGACTAGCACAGATACGCAGTATTTT.

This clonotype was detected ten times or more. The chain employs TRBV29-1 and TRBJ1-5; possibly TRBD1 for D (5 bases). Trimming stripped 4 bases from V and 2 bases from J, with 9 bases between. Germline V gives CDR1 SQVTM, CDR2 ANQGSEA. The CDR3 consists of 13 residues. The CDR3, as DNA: TGCAGCGTTGGGAGGGGTGGCAATCAGCCCCAGCATTTT. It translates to CSVGRGGNQPQHF. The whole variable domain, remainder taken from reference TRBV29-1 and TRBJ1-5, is SAVISQKPSRDICQRGTSLTIQCQVDSQVTMMFWYRQQPGQSLTLIATANQGSEATYESGFVIDKFPISRPNLTFSTLTVSNMSPEDSSIYLCSVGRGGNQPQHFGDGTRLSIL.

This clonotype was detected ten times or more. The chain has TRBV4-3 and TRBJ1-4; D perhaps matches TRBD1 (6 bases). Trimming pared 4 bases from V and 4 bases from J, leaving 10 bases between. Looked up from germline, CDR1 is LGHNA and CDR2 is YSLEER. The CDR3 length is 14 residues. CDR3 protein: CASSPQGDNEKLFF. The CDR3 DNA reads TGCGCCAGCAGCCCACAGGGAGATAATGAAAAACTGTTTTTT.

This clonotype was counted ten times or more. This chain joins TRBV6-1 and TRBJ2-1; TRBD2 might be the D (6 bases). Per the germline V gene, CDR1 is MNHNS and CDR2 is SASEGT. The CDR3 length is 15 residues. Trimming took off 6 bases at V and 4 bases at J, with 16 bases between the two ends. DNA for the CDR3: TGTGCCAGCAGGCTCATCATGGGAGGATACAATGAGCAGTTCTTC. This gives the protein CASRLIMGGYNEQFF.

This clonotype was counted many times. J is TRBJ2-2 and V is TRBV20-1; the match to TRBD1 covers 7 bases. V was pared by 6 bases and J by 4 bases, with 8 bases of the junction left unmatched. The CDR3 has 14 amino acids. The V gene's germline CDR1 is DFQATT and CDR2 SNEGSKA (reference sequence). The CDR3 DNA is TGCAGTGCCCAGGAAAGGGGGCCCACCGGGGAGCTGTTTTTT. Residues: CSAQERGPTGELFF.

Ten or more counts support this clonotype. The CDR3 sequence is CAIRSIRGQVDVEAFF. The CDR3 DNA reads as TGTGCCATCCGAAGTATTAGGGGGCAAGTTGATGTTGAAGCTTTCTTT. The chain recombines TRBV10-3 with TRBJ1-1; 7 bases agree with TRBD1. V dropped 8 bases and J dropped 7; count of bases not matched to a gene: 19. The CDR3 has 16 residues. Looked up from germline, CDR1 is ENHRY and CDR2 is SYGVKD.

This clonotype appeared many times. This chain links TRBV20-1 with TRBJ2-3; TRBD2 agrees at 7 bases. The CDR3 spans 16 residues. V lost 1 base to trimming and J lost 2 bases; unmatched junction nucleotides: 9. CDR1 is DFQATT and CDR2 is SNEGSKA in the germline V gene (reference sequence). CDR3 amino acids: CSARGRAGVFTDTQYF. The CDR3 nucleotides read TGCAGTGCTAGAGGACGGGCGGGAGTTTTCACAGATACGCAGTATTTT.

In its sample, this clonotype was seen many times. The CDR3 DNA reads as TGCAGTGCTGATAGCGGGAGAGGCCACAATGAGCAGTTCTTC. Amino acids: CSADSGRGHNEQFF. J is TRBJ2-1 and V is TRBV20-1, with 9 bases identical to TRBD2. The CDR3 covers 14 residues. Trimming cost V 5 bases and J 5 bases; bases outside gene matches: 7. CDR1 and CDR2 (germline): DFQATT, SNEGSKA (reference sequence).

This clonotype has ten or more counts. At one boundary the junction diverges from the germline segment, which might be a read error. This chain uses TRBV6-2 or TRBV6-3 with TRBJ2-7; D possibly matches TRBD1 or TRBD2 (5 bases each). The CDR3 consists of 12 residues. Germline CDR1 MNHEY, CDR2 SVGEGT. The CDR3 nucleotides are TGTGCCAGCAGCAGCGTCCGGGACCGAGTTTGGTTC. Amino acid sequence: CASSSVRDRVWF.

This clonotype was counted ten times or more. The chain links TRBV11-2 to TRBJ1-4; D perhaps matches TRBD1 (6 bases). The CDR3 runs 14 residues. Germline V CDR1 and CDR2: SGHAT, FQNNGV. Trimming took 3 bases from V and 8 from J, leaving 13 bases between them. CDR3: CASSFWGAREKLFF. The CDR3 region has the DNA TGTGCCAGCAGCTTTTGGGGGGCACGCGAAAAACTGTTTTTT.

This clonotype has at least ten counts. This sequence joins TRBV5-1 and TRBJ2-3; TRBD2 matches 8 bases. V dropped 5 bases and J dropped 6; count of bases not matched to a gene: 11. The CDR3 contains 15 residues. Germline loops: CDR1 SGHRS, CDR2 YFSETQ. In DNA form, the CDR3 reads TGCGCCAGCAGATCCACGGGACTAGGGCCCGATACGCAGTATTTT. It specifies CASRSTGLGPDTQYF. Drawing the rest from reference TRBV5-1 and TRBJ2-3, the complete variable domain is KAGVTQTPRYLIKTRGQQVTLSCSPISGHRSVSWYQQTPGQGLQFLFEYFSETQRNKGNFPGRFSGRQFSNSRSEMNVSTLELGDSALYLCASRSTGLGPDTQYFGPGTRLTVL.

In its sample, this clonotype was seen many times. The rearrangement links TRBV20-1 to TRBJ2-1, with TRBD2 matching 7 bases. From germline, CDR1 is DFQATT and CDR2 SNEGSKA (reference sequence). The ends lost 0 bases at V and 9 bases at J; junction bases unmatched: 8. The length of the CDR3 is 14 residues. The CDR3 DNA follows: TGCAGTGCTAGAGAAGTGGCTAGCGGTGCTGAGCAGTTCTTC. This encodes CSAREVASGAEQFF.

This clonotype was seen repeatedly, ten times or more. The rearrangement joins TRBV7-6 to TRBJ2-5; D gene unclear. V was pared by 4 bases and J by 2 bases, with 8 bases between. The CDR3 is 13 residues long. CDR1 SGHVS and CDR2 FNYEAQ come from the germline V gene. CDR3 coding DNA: TGTGCCAGCAGCTCGCGCAGGCAAGAGACCCAGTACTTC. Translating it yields CASSSRRQETQYF. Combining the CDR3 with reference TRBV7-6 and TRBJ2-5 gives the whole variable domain GAGVSQSPRYKVTKRGQDVALRCDPISGHVSLYWYRQALGQGPEFLTYFNYEAQQDKSGLPNDRFSAERPEGSISTLTIQRTEQRDSAMYRCASSSRRQETQYFGPGTRLLVL.